The 5 T cell receptor beta chains reported below all come from one sample, sequenced in a study of Graves' ophthalmopathy and Graves' hyperthyroidism. The TCR beta CDR3 regions underwent amplification from RNA transcripts. HTBI primers primed a first-round RT-PCR, and a second-round multiplex PCR followed. TCRdb passed the multiplex PCR reads through MiXCR, listing each CDR3 protein once. The sample yields 57,000 or so distinct CDR3 sequences, roughly half seen once. Material for sequencing was peripheral blood. The origin of the receptors is an adult woman with Graves' ophthalmopathy.

This clonotype was seen ten or more times. DNA for the CDR3: TGTGCCAGCAGAGCAGGGACCTACGAGCAGTACTTC. Translated: CASRAGTYEQYF. This sequence joins TRBV6-5 and TRBJ2-7, with TRBD1 as a possible D gene (5 bases). The length of the CDR3 is 12 residues. V was shortened by 6 bases and J by 2 bases, with 8 bases between the two germline ends. Germline CDR1 is MNHEY and CDR2 is SVGAGI.

V gene TRBV15 combines with J gene TRBJ2-7, with a possible D match to TRBD1 (5 bases). V was cut by 3 bases and J by 2 bases, with 11 bases left in between. Per the germline V gene, CDR1 is LNHNV and CDR2 is YYDKDF (reference sequence). CDR3 length equals 14 residues. The CDR3 region is CATSSPDRAYEQYF. The CDR3, as DNA: TGTGCCACCAGCAGTCCTGACAGAGCCTACGAGCAGTACTTC.

Ten or more counts support this clonotype. A much more abundant neighbour one base away suggests this may be a read error. Because the CDR3 is missing its conserved closing phenylalanine or tryptophan, this is likely a read error. This chain connects TRBV29-1 to TRBJ1-1; 7 bases agree with TRBD1. This CDR3 spans 12 amino acids. The ends lost 7 bases at V and 0 bases at J; junction bases unmatched: 2. Germline CDR1 is SQVTM and CDR2 is ANQGSEA. The CDR3: CSGGQVNTEAFY. CDR3 DNA: TGCAGCGGAGGACAGGTGAACACTGAAGCTTTCTAT.

This rearrangement joins TRBV29-1 to TRBJ1-5; 7 nucleotides align to TRBD1. V was clipped by 8 bases and J by 5 bases; unmatched bases: 12. CDR1 is SQVTM, CDR2 ANQGSEA, per germline. This CDR3 has 14 residues. The CDR3 reads CSSSGQDFYQPQHF. The CDR3 DNA is TGCAGCAGCTCCGGACAGGACTTCTATCAGCCCCAGCATTTT.

CDR3 residues: CSAENEQYF. The CDR3 region has the DNA TGCAGTGCTGAAAACGAGCAGTACTTC. The V and J genes are TRBV20-1 and TRBJ2-7; no definite D call. Germline assignment: CDR1 DFQATT and CDR2 SNEGSKA (reference sequence). The CDR3 extends over 9 amino acids. Trimming cost V 5 bases and J 5 bases, with 4 bases left between them.